This T cell receptor (beta chain) comes out of a study of blood T cell repertoires in COVID-19. Study overall: There were acute and convalescent COVID-19 samples, and they came from the United States, Italy and Spain. Sample material is recorded as cDNA or gDNA derived from T cells, B-cell-depleted T cells, or PBMCs.

In the original processing: How many nucleated cells were present was estimated from reference gene primer amplification. This table comes from immunoSEQ multiplex PCR, and its TCRdb copy is limited to in-frame clones, with some not included. V and J calls and clone size are those listed in that table; D and trimming were worked out from the DNA. The sample shows some 51,000 clones, approximately 90% of them seen only once. The CDR3 spans 15 residues. V trimming: 3 bases; J trimming: 5 bases; junction bases outside the gene matches: 5. Looked up from germline, CDR1 is MNHEY and CDR2 is SVGAGI. The specimen was peripheral blood. This sequence was found in a middle-aged man with active COVID-19. The V and J genes are TRBV6-5 and TRBJ2-5; 11 nucleotides agree with TRBD2. The chain's CDR3 is CASSYSGGAWETQYF. The CDR3 DNA reads TGTGCCAGCAGTTATAGCGGGGGGGCGTGGGAGACCCAGTACTTC.